There are many counts of the clone carrying this TCR beta chain. Antigen: not known. These data are taken from a study of T-cell memory formation after mild COVID-19. Study-level results: Some clones that responded were present in memory (sampled pre-infection), which suggests cross-reactive memory joined.

The germline gives CDR1 SGHKS, CDR2 YYEKEE (reference sequence). With 4 bases removed from V and 3 bases from J, the gap between germline ends came to 5 bases. The CDR3 contains 11 residues. TCRdb independently ran MiXCR on the 5' RACE reads; one entry per CDR3 protein. The sample consists of approximately 500,000 distinct CDR3 sequences, approximately 23% of them appearing once. The gene calls are TRBV5-5 and TRBJ2-7; D not certain. Sequences were obtained from PBMCs or a T cell subset sorted from them (not recorded which). This clonotype was sampled from an adult woman who had mild COVID-19 (a few samples of this study predate the infection). Cell type and time point are not known. The CDR3 DNA reads TGTGCCAGCAGCGTGGGCTACGAGCAGTACTTC. Translating it yields CASSVGYEQYF. Complete variable domain (other parts from reference TRBV5-5 and TRBJ2-7): DAGVTQSPTHLIKTRGQQVTLRCSPISGHKSVSWYQQVLGQGPQFIFQYYEKEERGRGNFPDRFSARQFPNYSSELNVNALLLGDSALYLCASSVGYEQYFGPGTRLTVT.